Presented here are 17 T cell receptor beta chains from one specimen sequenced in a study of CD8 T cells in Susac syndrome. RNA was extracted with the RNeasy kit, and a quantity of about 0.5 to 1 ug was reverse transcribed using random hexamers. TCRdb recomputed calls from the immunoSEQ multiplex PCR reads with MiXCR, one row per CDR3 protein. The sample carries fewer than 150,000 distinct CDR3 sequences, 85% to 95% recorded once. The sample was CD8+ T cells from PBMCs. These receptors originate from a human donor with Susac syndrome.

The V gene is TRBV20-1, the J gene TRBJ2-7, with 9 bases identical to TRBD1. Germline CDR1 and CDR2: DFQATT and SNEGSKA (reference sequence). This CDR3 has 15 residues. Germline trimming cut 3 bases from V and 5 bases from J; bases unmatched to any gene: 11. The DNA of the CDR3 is TGCAGTGCTAGTCCCCCGACAGGGGGAATTGACGAGCAGTACTTC. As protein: CSASPPTGGIDEQYF.

The DNA for the CDR3 is TGTGCTAGTGGTTTGGCATTGACAAGCTACAATGAGCAGTTCTTC. It codes for CASGLALTSYNEQFF. V is TRBV12-5 and J is TRBJ2-1; D gene ambiguous. The germline V gene has CDR1 LGHNT and CDR2 FRNRAP. The CDR3 extends over 15 amino acids. Trimming took 1 base from V and 3 from J, leaving 10 bases between them.

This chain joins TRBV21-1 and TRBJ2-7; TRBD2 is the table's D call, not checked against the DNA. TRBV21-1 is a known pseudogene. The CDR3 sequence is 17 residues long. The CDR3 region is CASSTLAGGPGFYEQYF. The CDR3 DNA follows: TGTGCCAGCAGCACACTAGCGGGAGGGCCGGGCTTTTACGAGCAGTACTTC.

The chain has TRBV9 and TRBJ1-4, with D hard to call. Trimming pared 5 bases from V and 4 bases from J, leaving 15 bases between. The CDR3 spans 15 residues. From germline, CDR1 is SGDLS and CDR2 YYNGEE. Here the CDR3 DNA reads TGTGCCAGCAGTCCCTCCGGAGGGATTAATGAAAAACTGTTTTTT. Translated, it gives CASSPSGGINEKLFF.

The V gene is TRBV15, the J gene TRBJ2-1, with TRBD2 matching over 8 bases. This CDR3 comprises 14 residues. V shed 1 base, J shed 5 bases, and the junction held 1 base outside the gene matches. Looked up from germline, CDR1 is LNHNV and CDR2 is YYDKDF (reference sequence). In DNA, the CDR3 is TGTGCCACCAGCAGAGTCGGGGGGGACAATGAGCAGTTCTTC. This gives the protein CATSRVGGDNEQFF.

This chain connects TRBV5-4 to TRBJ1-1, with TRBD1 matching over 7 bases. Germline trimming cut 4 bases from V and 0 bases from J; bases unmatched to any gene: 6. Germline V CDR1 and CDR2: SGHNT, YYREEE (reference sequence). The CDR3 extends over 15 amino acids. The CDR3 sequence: CASSPAGGLNTEAFF. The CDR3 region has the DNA TGTGCCAGCAGCCCGGCAGGGGGTTTGAACACTGAAGCTTTCTTT.

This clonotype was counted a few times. For the CDR3, the DNA is TGCGCCAGCAGCCAAGGACAGGGTAACACTGAAGCTTTCTTT. This sequence encodes CASSQGQGNTEAFF. The rearrangement joins TRBV4-1 to TRBJ1-1; 7 bases map to TRBD1. J was trimmed by 2 bases and V by 1 base; bases with no gene match: 1. Germline CDR1 and CDR2: MGHRA and YSYEKL. There are 14 residues in the CDR3.

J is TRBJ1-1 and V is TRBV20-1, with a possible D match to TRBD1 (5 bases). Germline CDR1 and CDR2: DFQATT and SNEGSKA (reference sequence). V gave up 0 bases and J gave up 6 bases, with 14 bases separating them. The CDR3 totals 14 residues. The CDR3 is CSARDRPGPPEAFF. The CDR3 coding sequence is TGCAGTGCTAGAGATCGCCCGGGGCCCCCTGAAGCTTTCTTT.

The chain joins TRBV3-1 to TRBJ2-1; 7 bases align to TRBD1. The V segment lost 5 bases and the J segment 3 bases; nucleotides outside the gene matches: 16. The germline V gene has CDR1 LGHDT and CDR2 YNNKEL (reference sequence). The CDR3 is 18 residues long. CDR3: CASSLIGDSTNIYNEQFF. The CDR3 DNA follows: TGTGCCAGCAGCTTAATCGGGGACAGCACAAATATCTACAATGAGCAGTTCTTC.

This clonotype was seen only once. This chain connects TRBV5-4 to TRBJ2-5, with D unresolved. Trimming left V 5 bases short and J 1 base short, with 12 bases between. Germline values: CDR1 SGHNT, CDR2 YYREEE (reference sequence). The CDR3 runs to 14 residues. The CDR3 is CASSFTPTQETQYF. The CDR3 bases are TGTGCCAGCAGTTTTACACCTACCCAAGAGACCCAGTACTTC. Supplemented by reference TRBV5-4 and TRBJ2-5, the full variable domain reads ETGVTQSPTHLIKTRGQQVTLRCSSQSGHNTVSWYQQALGQGPQFIFQYYREEENGRGNFPPRFSGLQFPNYSSELNVNALELDDSALYLCASSFTPTQETQYFGPGTRLLVL.

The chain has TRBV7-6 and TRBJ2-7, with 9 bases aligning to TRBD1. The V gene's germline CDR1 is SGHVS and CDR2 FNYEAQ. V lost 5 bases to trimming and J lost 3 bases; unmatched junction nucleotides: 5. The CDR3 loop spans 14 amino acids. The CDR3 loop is CASSDRDRVYEQYF. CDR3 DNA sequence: TGTGCCAGCAGCGACCGGGACAGGGTCTACGAGCAGTACTTC.

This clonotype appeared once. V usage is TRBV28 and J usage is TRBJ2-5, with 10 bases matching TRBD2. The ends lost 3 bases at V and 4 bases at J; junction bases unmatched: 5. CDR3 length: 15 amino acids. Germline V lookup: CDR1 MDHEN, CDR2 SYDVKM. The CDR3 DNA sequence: TGTGCCAGCAGTTTGAGTTTAGCGGGAGGAGAGACCCAGTACTTC. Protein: CASSLSLAGGETQYF. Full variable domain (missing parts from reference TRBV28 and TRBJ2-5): DVKVTQSSRYLVKRTGEKVFLECVQDMDHENMFWYRQDPGLGLRLIYFSYDVKMKEKGDIPEGYSVSREKKERFSLILESASTNQTSMYLCASSLSLAGGETQYFGPGTRLLVL.

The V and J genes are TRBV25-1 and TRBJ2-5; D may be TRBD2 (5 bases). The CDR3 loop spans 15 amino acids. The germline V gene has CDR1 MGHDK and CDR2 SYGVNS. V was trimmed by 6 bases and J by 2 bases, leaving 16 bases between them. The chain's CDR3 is CASRGPGNLQETQYF. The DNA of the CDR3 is TGTGCCAGCAGGGGTCCGGGGAACCTACAAGAGACCCAGTACTTC.

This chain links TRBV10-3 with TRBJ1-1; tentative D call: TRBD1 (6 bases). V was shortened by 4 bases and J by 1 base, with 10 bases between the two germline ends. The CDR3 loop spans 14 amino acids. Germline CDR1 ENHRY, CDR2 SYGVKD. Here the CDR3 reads CAISVGHENTEAFF. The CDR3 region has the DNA TGTGCCATCAGTGTGGGACACGAGAACACTGAAGCTTTCTTT.

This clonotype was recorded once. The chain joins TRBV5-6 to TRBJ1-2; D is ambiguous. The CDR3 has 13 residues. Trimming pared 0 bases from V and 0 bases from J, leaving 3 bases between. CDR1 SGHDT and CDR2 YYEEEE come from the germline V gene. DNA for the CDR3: TGTGCCAGCAGCTTGGGGACTAACTATGGCTACACCTTC. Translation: CASSLGTNYGYTF.

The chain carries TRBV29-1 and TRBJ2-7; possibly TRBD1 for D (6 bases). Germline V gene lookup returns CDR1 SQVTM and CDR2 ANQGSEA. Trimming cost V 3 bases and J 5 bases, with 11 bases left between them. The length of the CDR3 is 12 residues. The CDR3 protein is CSVEARGHEQYF. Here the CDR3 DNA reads TGCAGCGTTGAGGCCAGGGGCCACGAGCAGTACTTC.

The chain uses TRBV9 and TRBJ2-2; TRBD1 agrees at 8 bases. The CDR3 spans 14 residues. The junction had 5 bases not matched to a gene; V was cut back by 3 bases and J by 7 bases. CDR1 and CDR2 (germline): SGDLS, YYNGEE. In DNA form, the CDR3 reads TGTGCCAGCAGCGGCAGGGGGCAAGTCGGGGAGCTGTTTTTT. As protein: CASSGRGQVGELFF.